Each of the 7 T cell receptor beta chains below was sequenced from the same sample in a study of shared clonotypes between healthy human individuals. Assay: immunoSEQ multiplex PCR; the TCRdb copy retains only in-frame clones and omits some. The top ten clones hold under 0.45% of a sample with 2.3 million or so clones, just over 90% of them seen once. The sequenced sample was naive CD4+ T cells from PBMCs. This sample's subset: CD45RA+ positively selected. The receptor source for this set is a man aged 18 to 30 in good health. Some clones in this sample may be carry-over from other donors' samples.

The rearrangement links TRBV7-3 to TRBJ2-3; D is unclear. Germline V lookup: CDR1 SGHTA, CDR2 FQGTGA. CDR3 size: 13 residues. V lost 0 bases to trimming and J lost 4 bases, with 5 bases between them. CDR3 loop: CASSLTNSDTQYF. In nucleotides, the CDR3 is TGTGCCAGCAGCTTAACCAATTCAGATACGCAGTATTTT.

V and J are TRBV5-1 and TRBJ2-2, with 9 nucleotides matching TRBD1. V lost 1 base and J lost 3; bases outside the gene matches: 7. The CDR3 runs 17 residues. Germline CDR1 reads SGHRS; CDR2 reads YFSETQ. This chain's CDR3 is CASSLPTGTGYTGELFF. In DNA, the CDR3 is TGCGCCAGCAGCTTGCCCACCGGGACAGGGTACACCGGGGAGCTGTTTTTT.

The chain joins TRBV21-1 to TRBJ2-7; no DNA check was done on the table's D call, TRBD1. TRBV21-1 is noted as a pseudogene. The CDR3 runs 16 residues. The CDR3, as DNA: TGTGCCAGCAGCTATCTACCGGGACAGGACTCCTACGAGCAGTACTTC. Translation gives CASSYLPGQDSYEQYF.

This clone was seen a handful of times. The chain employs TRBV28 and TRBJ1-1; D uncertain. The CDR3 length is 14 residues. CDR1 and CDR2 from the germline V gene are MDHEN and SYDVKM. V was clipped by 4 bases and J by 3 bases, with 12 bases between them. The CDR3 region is CASSSSTIDTEAFF. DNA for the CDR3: TGTGCCAGCAGTTCCTCGACGATCGACACTGAAGCTTTCTTT.

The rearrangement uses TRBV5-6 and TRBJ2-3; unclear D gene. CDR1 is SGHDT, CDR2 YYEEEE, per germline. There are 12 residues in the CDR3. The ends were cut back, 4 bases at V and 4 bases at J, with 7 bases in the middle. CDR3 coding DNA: TGTGCCAGCAGCCTAAACTCAGATACGCAGTATTTT. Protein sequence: CASSLNSDTQYF.

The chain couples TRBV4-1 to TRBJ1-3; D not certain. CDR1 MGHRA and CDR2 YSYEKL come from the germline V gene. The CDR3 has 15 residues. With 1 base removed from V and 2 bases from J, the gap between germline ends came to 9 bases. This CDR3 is CASSQVLVTGNTIYF. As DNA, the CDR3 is TGCGCCAGCAGCCAAGTTCTGGTTACTGGAAACACCATATATTTT.

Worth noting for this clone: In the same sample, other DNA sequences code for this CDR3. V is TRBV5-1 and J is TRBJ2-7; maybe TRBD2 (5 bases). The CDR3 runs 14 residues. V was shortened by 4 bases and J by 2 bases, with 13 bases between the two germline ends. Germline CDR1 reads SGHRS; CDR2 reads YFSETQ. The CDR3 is CASSRGQGPYEQYF. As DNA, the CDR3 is TGCGCCAGCAGCCGCGGGCAAGGGCCCTACGAGCAGTACTTC.